This TCR beta chain is from a study of post-analysis software for immune sequencing data. Study-wide findings and caveats: Elevated frequency relative to controls characterized four to six TRBV segments in patients, TRBV5-6, TRBV5-1 and TRBV20-1 among them.

This CDR3 contains 14 residues. The junction had 6 bases not matched to a gene; V was cut back by 6 bases and J by 6 bases. The germline V gene encodes CDR1 MNHEY and CDR2 SVGAGI. For this clonotype: The antigen remains undetermined. Just one base apart from a much larger clone, this may be a read error.

Libraries were made from TCR beta cDNA, and they carried unique molecular identifiers. TCRdb redid the calling of the PCR reads with MiXCR, one entry per CDR3 protein. The sample has about 200,000 distinct CDR3 sequences, around 30% seen once; the top ten hold 3% to 3.5%. The source material was blood. This sequence originates from a girl aged 2-17 years with multiple sclerosis. The chain joins TRBV6-5 to TRBJ1-5; TRBD1 matches 9 bases. This CDR3 is CASSGTGNGQPQHF. For the CDR3, the DNA is TGTGCCAGCAGCGGGACAGGGAATGGTCAGCCCCAGCATTTT.